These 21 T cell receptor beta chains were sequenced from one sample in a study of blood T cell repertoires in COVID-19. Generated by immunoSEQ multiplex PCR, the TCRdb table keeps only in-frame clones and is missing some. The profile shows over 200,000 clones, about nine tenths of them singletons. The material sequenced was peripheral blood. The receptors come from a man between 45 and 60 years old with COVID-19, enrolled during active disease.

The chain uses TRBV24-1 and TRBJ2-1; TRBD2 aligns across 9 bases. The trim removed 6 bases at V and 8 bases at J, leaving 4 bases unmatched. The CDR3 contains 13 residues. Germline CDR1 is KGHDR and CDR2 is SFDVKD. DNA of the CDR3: TGTGCCACCAGTCAAGCGGGAGGAGATGAGCAGTTCTTC. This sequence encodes CATSQAGGDEQFF.

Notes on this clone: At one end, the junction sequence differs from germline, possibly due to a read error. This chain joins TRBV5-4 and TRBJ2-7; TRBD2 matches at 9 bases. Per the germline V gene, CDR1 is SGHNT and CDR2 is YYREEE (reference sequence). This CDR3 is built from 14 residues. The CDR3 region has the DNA TGTGCCACCAGCGCGGGAGGGCAAATACGGGAGCAGTACTTC. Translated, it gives CATSAGGQIREQYF.

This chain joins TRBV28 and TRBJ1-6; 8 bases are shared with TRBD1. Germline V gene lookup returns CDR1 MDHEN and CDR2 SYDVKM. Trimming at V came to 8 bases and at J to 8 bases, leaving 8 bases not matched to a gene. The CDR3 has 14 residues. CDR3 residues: CASGTQGEDSPLHF. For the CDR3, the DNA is TGTGCCAGCGGTACACAGGGGGAGGATTCACCCCTCCACTTT.

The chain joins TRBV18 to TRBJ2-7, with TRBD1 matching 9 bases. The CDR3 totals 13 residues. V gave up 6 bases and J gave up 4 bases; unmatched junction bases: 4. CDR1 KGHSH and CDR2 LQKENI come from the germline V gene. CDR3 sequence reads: CASSSGTGYEQYF. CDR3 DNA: TGTGCCAGCTCTTCCGGGACAGGGTACGAGCAGTACTTC.

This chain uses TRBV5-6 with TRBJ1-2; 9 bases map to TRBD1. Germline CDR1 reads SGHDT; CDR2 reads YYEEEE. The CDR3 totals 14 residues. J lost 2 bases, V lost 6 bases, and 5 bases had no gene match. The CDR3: CASTGDRANYGYTF. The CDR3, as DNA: TGTGCCAGCACTGGGGACAGGGCGAACTATGGCTACACCTTC.

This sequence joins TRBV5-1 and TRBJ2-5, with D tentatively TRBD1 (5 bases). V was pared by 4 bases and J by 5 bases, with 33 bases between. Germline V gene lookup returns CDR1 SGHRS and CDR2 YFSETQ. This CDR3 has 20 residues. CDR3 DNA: TGCGCCAGCAGCCCTATGCCAATTTCAGGGATTACCCCGTACATGGAGACCCAGTACTTC. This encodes CASSPMPISGITPYMETQYF.

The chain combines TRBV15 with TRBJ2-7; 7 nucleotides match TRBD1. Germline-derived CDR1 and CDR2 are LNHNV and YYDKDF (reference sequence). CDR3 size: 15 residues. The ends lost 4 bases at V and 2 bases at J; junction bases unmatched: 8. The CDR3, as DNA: TGTGCCACCAGCATGCCCTCCGGGACAGCCTACGAGCAGTACTTC. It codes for CATSMPSGTAYEQYF.

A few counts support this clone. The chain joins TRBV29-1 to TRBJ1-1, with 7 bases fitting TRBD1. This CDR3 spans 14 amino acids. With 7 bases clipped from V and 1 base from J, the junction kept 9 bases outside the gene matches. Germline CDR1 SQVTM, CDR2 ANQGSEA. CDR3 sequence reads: CSASPGGSNTEAFF. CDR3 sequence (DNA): TGCAGCGCTTCCCCAGGGGGTTCGAACACTGAAGCTTTCTTT.

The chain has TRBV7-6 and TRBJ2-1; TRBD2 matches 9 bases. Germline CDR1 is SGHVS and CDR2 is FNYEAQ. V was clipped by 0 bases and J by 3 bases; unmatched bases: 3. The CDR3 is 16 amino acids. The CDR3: CASSLALAGNYNEQFF. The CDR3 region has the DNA TGTGCCAGCAGCTTAGCGCTAGCGGGAAACTACAATGAGCAGTTCTTC.

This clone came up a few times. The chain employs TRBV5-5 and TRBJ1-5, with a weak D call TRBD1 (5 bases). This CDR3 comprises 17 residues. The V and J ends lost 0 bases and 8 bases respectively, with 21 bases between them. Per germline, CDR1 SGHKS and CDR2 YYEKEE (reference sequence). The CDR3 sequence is CASSLDLQTARGEPQHF. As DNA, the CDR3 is TGTGCCAGCAGCTTGGATTTGCAGACCGCTCGGGGGGAGCCCCAGCATTTT. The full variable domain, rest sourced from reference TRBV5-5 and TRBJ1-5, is DAGVTQSPTHLIKTRGQQVTLRCSPISGHKSVSWYQQVLGQGPQFIFQYYEKEERGRGNFPDRFSARQFPNYSSELNVNALLLGDSALYLCASSLDLQTARGEPQHFGDGTRLSIL.

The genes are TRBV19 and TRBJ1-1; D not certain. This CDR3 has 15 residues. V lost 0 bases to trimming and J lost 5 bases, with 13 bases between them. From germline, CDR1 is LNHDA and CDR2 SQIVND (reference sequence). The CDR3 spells CASSIERRLHTEAFF. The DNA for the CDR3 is TGTGCCAGTAGTATAGAGCGCAGGCTACATACTGAAGCTTTCTTT. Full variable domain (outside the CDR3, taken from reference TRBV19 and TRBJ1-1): DGGITQSPKYLFRKEGQNVTLSCEQNLNHDAMYWYRQDPGQGLRLIYYSQIVNDFQKGDIAEGYSVSREKKESFPLTVTSAQKNPTAFYLCASSIERRLHTEAFFGQGTRLTVV.

The CDR3 here is CASSLDDGQGIYEQYF. The CDR3, as DNA: TGTGCCAGCAGCTTAGATGACGGACAGGGGATTTACGAGCAGTACTTC. The chain has TRBV11-2 and TRBJ2-7; 9 bases match TRBD1. The V and J ends lost 0 bases and 4 bases, in that order; junction bases with no gene match: 7. The CDR3 length is 16 residues. From germline, CDR1 is SGHAT and CDR2 FQNNGV.

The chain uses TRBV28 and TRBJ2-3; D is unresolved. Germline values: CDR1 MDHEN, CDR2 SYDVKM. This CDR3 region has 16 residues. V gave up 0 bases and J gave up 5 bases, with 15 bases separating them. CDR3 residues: CASSLWLSLGGDTQYF. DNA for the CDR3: TGTGCCAGCAGTTTATGGCTATCCCTTGGTGGAGATACGCAGTATTTT.

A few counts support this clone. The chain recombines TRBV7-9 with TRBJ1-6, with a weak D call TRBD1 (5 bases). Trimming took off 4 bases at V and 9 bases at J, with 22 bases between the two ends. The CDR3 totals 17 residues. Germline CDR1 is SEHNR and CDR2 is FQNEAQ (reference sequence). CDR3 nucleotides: TGTGCCAGCAGCTCCCCGGCGGGGGACGTTGGTAGTTCACCCCTCCACTTT. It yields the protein CASSSPAGDVGSSPLHF.

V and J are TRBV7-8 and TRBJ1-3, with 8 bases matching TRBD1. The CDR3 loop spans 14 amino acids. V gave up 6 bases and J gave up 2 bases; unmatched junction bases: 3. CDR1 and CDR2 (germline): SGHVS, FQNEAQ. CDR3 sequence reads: CASRTTGAGNTIYF. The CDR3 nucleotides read TGTGCCAGCAGGACGACAGGGGCTGGAAACACCATATATTTT.

The CDR3 spells CSVDPGGGNTIYF. The DNA of the CDR3 is TGCAGCGTTGACCCAGGGGGTGGAAACACCATATATTTT. The rearrangement joins TRBV29-1 to TRBJ1-3; TRBD1 matches 7 bases. Trimming removed 3 bases from V and 3 bases from J; junction bases left unmatched: 2. Germline V CDR1 and CDR2: SQVTM, ANQGSEA. The CDR3 contains 13 residues.

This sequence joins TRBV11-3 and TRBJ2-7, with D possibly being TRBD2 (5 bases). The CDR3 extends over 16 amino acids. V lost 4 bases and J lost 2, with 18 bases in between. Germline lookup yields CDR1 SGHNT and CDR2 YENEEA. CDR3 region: CASSSPSDGRTYEQYF. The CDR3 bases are TGTGCCAGCAGCTCCCCCAGTGATGGGAGAACCTACGAGCAGTACTTC.

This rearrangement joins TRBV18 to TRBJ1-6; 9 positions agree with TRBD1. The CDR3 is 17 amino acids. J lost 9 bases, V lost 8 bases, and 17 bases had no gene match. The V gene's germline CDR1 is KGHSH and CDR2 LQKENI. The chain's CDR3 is CASTTTGTGYNASPLHF. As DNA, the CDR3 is TGTGCCAGCACAACCACCGGGACAGGGTACAACGCTTCACCCCTCCACTTT. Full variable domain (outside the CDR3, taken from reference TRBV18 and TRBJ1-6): NAGVMQNPRHLVRRRGQEARLRCSPMKGHSHVYWYRQLPEEGLKFMVYLQKENIIDESGMPKERFSAEFPKEGPSILRIQQVVRGDSAAYFCASTTTGTGYNASPLHFGNGTRLTVT.

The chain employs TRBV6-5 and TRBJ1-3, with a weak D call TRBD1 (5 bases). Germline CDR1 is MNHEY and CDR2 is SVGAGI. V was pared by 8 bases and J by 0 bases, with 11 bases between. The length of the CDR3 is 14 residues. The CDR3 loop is CASREGTSGNTIYF. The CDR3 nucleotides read TGTGCCAGCCGGGAGGGGACCTCTGGAAACACCATATATTTT.

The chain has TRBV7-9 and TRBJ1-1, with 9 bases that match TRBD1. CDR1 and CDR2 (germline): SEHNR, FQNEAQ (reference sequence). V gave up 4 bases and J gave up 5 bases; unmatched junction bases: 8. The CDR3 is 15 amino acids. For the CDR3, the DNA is TGTGCCAGCAGCTATGGACAGGGGACGATTACTGAAGCTTTCTTT. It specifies CASSYGQGTITEAFF.

The CDR3 spells CASSYWVAGVGEQFF. For the CDR3, the DNA is TGTGCCAGCAGTTACTGGGTAGCGGGAGTGGGTGAGCAGTTCTTC. This chain uses TRBV6-2 or TRBV6-3 with TRBJ2-1, with TRBD2 matching 9 bases. Germline trimming cut 1 base from V and 9 bases from J; bases unmatched to any gene: 7. Germline lookup yields CDR1 MNHEY and CDR2 SVGEGT. CDR3 length: 15 amino acids.